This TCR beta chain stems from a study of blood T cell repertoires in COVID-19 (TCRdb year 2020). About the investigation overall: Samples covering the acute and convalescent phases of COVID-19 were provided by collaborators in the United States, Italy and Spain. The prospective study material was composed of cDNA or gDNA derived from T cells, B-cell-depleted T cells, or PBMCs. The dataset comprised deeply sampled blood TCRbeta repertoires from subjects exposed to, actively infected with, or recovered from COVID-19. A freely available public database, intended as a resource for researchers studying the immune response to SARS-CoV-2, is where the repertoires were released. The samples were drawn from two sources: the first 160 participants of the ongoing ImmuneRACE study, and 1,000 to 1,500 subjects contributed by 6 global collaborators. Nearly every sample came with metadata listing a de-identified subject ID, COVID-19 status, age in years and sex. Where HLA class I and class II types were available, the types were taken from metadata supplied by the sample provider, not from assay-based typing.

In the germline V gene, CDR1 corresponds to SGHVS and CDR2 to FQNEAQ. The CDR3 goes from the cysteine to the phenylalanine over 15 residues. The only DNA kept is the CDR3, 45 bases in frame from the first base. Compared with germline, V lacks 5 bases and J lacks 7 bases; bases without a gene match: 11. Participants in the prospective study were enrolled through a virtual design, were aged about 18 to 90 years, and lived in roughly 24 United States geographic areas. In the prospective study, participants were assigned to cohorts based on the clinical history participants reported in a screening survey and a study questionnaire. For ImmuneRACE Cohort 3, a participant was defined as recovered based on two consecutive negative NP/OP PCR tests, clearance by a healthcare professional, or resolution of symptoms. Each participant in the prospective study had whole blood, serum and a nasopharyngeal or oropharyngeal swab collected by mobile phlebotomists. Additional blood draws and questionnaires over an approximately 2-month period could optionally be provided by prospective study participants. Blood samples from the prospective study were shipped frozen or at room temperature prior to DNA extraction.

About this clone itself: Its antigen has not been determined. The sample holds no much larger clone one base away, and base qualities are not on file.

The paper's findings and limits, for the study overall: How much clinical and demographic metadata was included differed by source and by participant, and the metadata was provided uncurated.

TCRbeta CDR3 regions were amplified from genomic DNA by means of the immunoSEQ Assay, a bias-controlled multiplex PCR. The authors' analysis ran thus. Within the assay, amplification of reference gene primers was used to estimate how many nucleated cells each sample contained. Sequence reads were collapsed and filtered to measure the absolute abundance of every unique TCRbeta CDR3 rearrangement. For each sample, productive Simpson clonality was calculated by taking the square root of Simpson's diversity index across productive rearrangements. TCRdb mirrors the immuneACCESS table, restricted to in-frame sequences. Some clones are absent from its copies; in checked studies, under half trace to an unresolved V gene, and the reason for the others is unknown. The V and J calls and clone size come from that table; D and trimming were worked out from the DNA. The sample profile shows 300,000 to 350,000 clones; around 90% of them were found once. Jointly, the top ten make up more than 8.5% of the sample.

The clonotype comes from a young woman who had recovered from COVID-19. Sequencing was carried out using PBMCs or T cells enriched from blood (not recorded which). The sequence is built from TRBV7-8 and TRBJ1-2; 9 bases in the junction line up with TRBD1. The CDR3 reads CASSLWTGEDFGYTF. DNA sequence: TGTGCCAGCAGCCTCTGGACAGGGGAGGACTTTGGCTACACCTTC.